This T cell receptor (beta chain) was captured in a study of cytomegalovirus exposure and HLA in healthy donors. Overall study results and limits: Most observed TCR sequences were rare, whereas some public TCRs were detected in many donors. Later on, a genetic analysis was performed. It linked a missense variant in DCLRE1C with V- and J-gene trimming of TCR beta. No immune exposure information besides CMV serostatus was available. Upon later analysis, HLA-associated TCR beta chains proved more clonally expanded than other, equally common chains.

To note about this clone: Its antigen is as yet unknown.

V was pared by 3 bases and J by 0 bases, with 16 bases between. The V gene's germline CDR1 is SGDLS and CDR2 YYNGEE. The CDR3 runs 16 residues. The PCR made use of 60 Vbeta and 13 Jbeta primers. Assay: immunoSEQ multiplex PCR; the TCRdb copy retains only in-frame clones and omits some. The sample holds about 180,000 clones, 65% to 75% seen once. The source is a human donor in good health. Sequencing input: PBMCs. V gene TRBV9 combines with J gene TRBJ2-7; perhaps TRBD1 as D (5 bases). CDR3 bases: TGTGCCAGCAGCGGCAATATTGGGGCCCTCTCCTACGAGCAGTACTTC. Protein: CASSGNIGALSYEQYF.